Sequencing of this T cell receptor (beta chain) was carried out in a study of PD-1 blockade in mismatch repair-deficient tumors. Using immunoSEQ multiplex PCR, the repertoire was profiled, and TCRdb retains in-frame clones only, with some absent. The data show more than 40,000 clones, roughly 80% seen once. V lost 1 base to trimming and J lost 0 bases, with 20 bases between them. The CDR3 contains 19 residues. The germline CDR1 and CDR2 sequences are SGHTS and YDEGEE. Sequencing was performed on peripheral blood, taken about 4.5 months after starting pembrolizumab. The clonotype originates from an adult with mismatch repair-deficient cancer. The chain recombines TRBV5-8 with TRBJ2-1, with D uncertain. DNA for the CDR3: TGTGCCAGCAGCTTGACGGCCCGGGTTTCCACCCTCTCCTACAATGAGCAGTTCTTC. Amino acids: CASSLTARVSTLSYNEQFF.